These T cell receptor beta chains were read from a single sample in a study of pediatric ulcerative colitis. Profiling relied on immunoSEQ multiplex PCR, and the TCRdb table lists in-frame clones only, not all of them. The sample lists about 22,000 clones, 71% occurring once. The specimen sequenced was gut tissue. Every receptor here comes from a boy aged 10-17 years with severe ulcerative colitis. Each CDR3 is given without its conserved first and last residue. Fields, in order: V gene, CDR3 protein.

TRBV6-6 ASSMLGELF
TRBV6-1 ASSRSNSGNTIY
TRBV19 ASSLSLDSETQY
TRBV10-3 AISENGLDNTGELF
TRBV7-9 AEGETGGDYGYT
TRBV12-2 ASRLSHGGGYT
TRBV4-1 ASSLVVAGYNSPLH
TRBV25-1 ASSEWGLDYGYT
TRBV6-1 ASSLGGGGARQF
TRBV19 ASSKRGEYYGYT
TRBV27 ASSLSSGGADTQY
TRBV5-1 ASSFDSYNEQF
TRBV19 ASSPSVGQPQH
TRBV6-5 ASMGHPTDTQY
TRBV30 AWSLQGARYGYT
TRBV5-1 ASSFGTEAF
TRBV5-6 ASSLTGEYNEQF
TRBV9 ASSPRGGSAEAF
TRBV27 ASSSLGTGGTEAF
TRBV9 ASSLLPSNEQF
TRBV19 ASSIGGGLRNIQY
TRBV6-5 ASRSTTGNLYGYT
TRBV6-5 ASSYSLGVQNIQY
TRBV18 ASSQTGTYEQY
TRBV27 ASSLRFGAGKQY
TRBV6-5 AISQGNNSPLH
TRBV10-3 AISDSGHMNTEAF
TRBV11-1 ASSPETGFVAATPSGT
TRBV7-9 ASSLPQQPPNYGYT
TRBV5-1 ASRVGQEFAGKLF
TRBV10-3 AISAGAHTSGELF
TRBV7-7 ASSVGQGGKQF
TRBV7-3 ASSGDRGTEAF
TRBV30 AWSEQILYNSPLH
TRBV10-3 AIQETGVSGYT
TRBV19 ASNEGNEQF
TRBV29-1 SVDGANYGYT
TRBV5-6 ASRLSGGRGYEQY
TRBV25-1 ASSEPGTGVSGYT
TRBV7-9 ASSPLETQY
TRBV30 AWARPGDRTLYGYT
TRBV12-5 ASGSTVNTEAF
TRBV5-6 ASSPERLRGGTQY
TRBV19 ASSGNSGGNNEQF
TRBV7-2 ASSYTGTLYGYT
TRBV7-9 ASSPHDRIKAF
TRBV7-9 ASSPLFSRIGGNYGYT
TRBV18 ASSPITGTISGANVLT
TRBV18 ASSPTLIAGSSYNEQF
TRBV6-1 ASSEGGGRTQY
TRBV4-3 ASSSRGGDTQY
TRBV25-1 ASSEFRLGAEAF
TRBV10-2 ASSGLGGNQPQH